Shown below are 18 T cell receptor beta chains from a single sample sequenced in a study of blood T cell repertoires in COVID-19. The repertoire was sequenced with immunoSEQ multiplex PCR; TCRdb's copy has only in-frame clones and lacks some. The sample has about 160,000 clones, roughly 85% seen once. Sequencing was performed on peripheral blood. The source of these receptors is a man aged 40-49 years with acute or convalescent COVID-19.

This chain uses TRBV18 with TRBJ1-2, with D unresolved. Trimming pared 2 bases from V and 3 bases from J, leaving 7 bases between. The germline V gene has CDR1 KGHSH and CDR2 LQKENI. The CDR3 length is 13 residues. The CDR3, as DNA: TGTGCCAGCTCACCAACTTCGGACTATGGCTACACCTTC. It yields the protein CASSPTSDYGYTF.

This clone has a handful of counts. The CDR3 sequence: CASSVTGSPKNEKLFF. The CDR3 coding sequence is TGTGCCAGCAGCGTAACAGGATCACCGAAAAATGAAAAACTGTTTTTT. The V and J genes are TRBV9 and TRBJ1-4; D possibly corresponds to TRBD1 (5 bases). Germline loops: CDR1 SGDLS, CDR2 YYNGEE. V lost 1 base to trimming and J lost 5 bases, with 15 bases between them. The CDR3 spans 16 residues.

CDR3 DNA sequence: TGTGCCAGCAGCTTTTCCCAAACTGATGAGCAGTTCTTC. Amino acids: CASSFSQTDEQFF. The chain employs TRBV7-9 and TRBJ2-1; D remains ambiguous. Trimming removed 3 bases from V and 8 bases from J, with 11 bases in between. CDR1 and CDR2 (germline): SEHNR, FQNEAQ (reference sequence). This CDR3 is built from 13 residues.

The chain combines TRBV12-3 or TRBV12-4 with TRBJ2-7; a weak D match, TRBD2 (5 bases). The germline V and J ends were trimmed by 7 bases and 4 bases, with 14 bases remaining between them. CDR3 length: 13 amino acids. This CDR3 reads CASTHQAEYEQYF. The CDR3 DNA is TGTGCCAGCACCCATCAAGCGGAGTACGAGCAGTACTTC.

This clone has a handful of counts. V gene TRBV5-5 combines with J gene TRBJ1-1; 9 nucleotides align to TRBD1. There are 16 residues in the CDR3. Germline V gene sequence: CDR1 SGHKS, CDR2 YYEKEE (reference sequence). V was clipped by 0 bases and J by 3 bases; unmatched bases: 6. Here the CDR3 reads CASSLGDRVPDTEAFF. The CDR3, as DNA: TGTGCCAGCAGCTTGGGGGACAGGGTGCCAGACACTGAAGCTTTCTTT.

This sequence joins TRBV19 and TRBJ2-5; tentative D call: TRBD2 (7 bases). The CDR3 loop spans 13 amino acids. In germline, CDR1 is LNHDA, CDR2 SQIVND (reference sequence). Trimming removed 6 bases at V and 2 bases at J, with 10 bases between. This chain's CDR3 is CASRGGAQETQYF. CDR3 DNA sequence: TGTGCCAGTAGGGGGGGGGCTCAAGAGACCCAGTACTTC. The entire variable domain, with the rest obtained from reference TRBV19 and TRBJ2-5, is as follows: DGGITQSPKYLFRKEGQNVTLSCEQNLNHDAMYWYRQDPGQGLRLIYYSQIVNDFQKGDIAEGYSVSREKKESFPLTVTSAQKNPTAFYLCASRGGAQETQYFGPGTRLLVL.

V usage is TRBV10-3 and J usage is TRBJ2-7, with D tentatively TRBD1 (7 bases). CDR3 length: 15 residues. Germline V gene sequence: CDR1 ENHRY, CDR2 SYGVKD. V lost 4 bases and J lost 0, with 13 bases in between. The CDR3 bases are TGTGCCATCAGTGTGGGCAGGGGGGCCTCCTACGAGCAGTACTTC. Amino acids: CAISVGRGASYEQYF.

This rearrangement joins TRBV18 to TRBJ1-4; tentative D call: TRBD1 (6 bases). Germline assignment: CDR1 KGHSH and CDR2 LQKENI. V was clipped by 0 bases and J by 7 bases, with 12 bases between them. The CDR3 length is 15 residues. CDR3 in DNA: TGTGCCAGCTCACCACCAGAGACAGGCGGTGAAAAACTGTTTTTT. Translated, it gives CASSPPETGGEKLFF.

This clone was detected only a few times. The chain has TRBV7-2 and TRBJ2-7, with 7 positions matching TRBD1. V shed 5 bases and J 0 bases; nucleotides not matched to a gene: 7. Germline V gene lookup returns CDR1 SGHTA and CDR2 FQGNSA. The CDR3 is made up of 15 amino acids. The CDR3 here is CASSRSDRSSYEQYF. The CDR3, as DNA: TGTGCCAGCAGCCGGTCGGACAGGAGCTCCTACGAGCAGTACTTC.

The chain recombines TRBV3-1 (or the pseudogene TRBV3-2) with TRBJ2-7; weak D call: TRBD2 (5 bases). CDR1 is LGHDT and CDR2 is YNNKEL in the germline V gene (reference sequence). Trimming removed 0 bases at V and 4 bases at J, with 10 bases between. CDR3 length equals 14 residues. The CDR3, as DNA: TGTGCCAGCAGCCAAGATGTTTCGGGGTACGAGCAGTACTTC. It codes for CASSQDVSGYEQYF.

The gene calls are TRBV7-9 and TRBJ1-1; TRBD1 might be the D (5 bases). The CDR3 length is 15 residues. CDR1 and CDR2 from the germline V gene are SEHNR and FQNEAQ (reference sequence). Trimming left V 5 bases short and J 1 base short, with 14 bases between. The CDR3 sequence is CASSPGGGRNTEAFF. CDR3 in DNA: TGTGCCAGCAGCCCGGGGGGAGGCCGGAACACTGAAGCTTTCTTT.

The DNA of the CDR3 is TGCAGCGTTGTGGTCCGGGGAGGCAGGACTGAAGCTTTCTTT. This translates into CSVVVRGGRTEAFF. V is TRBV29-1 and J is TRBJ1-1; D remains ambiguous. The CDR3 totals 14 residues. Between the trimmed V and J ends, which lost 4 bases and 5 bases, there was a span of 17 bases. Germline CDR1 and CDR2: SQVTM and ANQGSEA.

The chain has TRBV18 and TRBJ2-1, with D hard to call. The CDR3 has 16 residues. The germline V gene encodes CDR1 KGHSH and CDR2 LQKENI. Trimming took 6 bases from V and 3 from J, leaving 18 bases between them. CDR3 residues: CASSPSSGDDYNEQFF. The CDR3 DNA sequence: TGTGCCAGCTCCCCGAGCTCCGGAGACGACTACAATGAGCAGTTCTTC.

The chain is built from TRBV5-1 and TRBJ2-6; D is perhaps TRBD2 (6 bases). The ends were cut back, 4 bases at V and 4 bases at J, with 12 bases in the middle. CDR3 length: 15 residues. Germline V CDR1 and CDR2: SGHRS, YFSETQ. The CDR3 region is CASSHGTPGANVLTF. In DNA form, the CDR3 reads TGCGCCAGCAGCCACGGGACTCCCGGGGCCAACGTCCTGACTTTC.

J is TRBJ1-4 and V is TRBV5-1; D is unresolved. V was pared by 0 bases and J by 5 bases, with 14 bases between. The CDR3 length is 16 residues. CDR1 and CDR2 (germline): SGHRS, YFSETQ. CDR3 nucleotide sequence: TGCGCCAGCAGCTTGGTTTCAGTCCCGGGGAATGAAAAACTGTTTTTT. Its protein product is CASSLVSVPGNEKLFF.

The chain combines TRBV27 with TRBJ1-2, with a possible D match to TRBD1 (5 bases). Trimming took off 6 bases at V and 4 bases at J, with 18 bases between the two ends. CDR1 and CDR2 from the germline V gene are MNHEY and SMNVEV (reference sequence). This CDR3 region has 15 residues. The CDR3, as DNA: TGTGCCAGCAGCTCACGGCGGGGGACTAGCTATGGCTACACCTTC. Translating gives CASSSRRGTSYGYTF.

The J gene is TRBJ2-2, the V gene TRBV7-8; D gene uncertain. The germline V and J ends were trimmed by 3 bases and 8 bases, with 7 bases remaining between them. The CDR3 runs 12 residues. Looked up from germline, CDR1 is SGHVS and CDR2 is FQNEAQ. As DNA, the CDR3 is TGTGCCAGCAGCTTTGGCACAGGGGAGCTGTTTTTT. Translated, it gives CASSFGTGELFF.

This clone has just one count. The rearrangement links TRBV6-6 to TRBJ1-5, with D perhaps TRBD1 (6 bases). The germline V and J ends were trimmed by 3 bases and 6 bases, with 18 bases remaining between them. The CDR3 runs 16 residues. CDR1 and CDR2 from the germline V gene are MNHNY and SVGAGI (reference sequence). CDR3 DNA sequence: TGTGCCAGCAGTTATATAGTGGGGGCGATGGGTCAGCCCCAGCATTTT. Translating gives CASSYIVGAMGQPQHF.